The sequence of this TCR beta chain was determined in a study of blood T cells in healthy people across ages. Germline V CDR1 and CDR2: LNHNV, YYDKDF (reference sequence). The CDR3 covers 14 residues. Germline trimming cut 8 bases from V and 5 bases from J; bases unmatched to any gene: 10. A sample-barcoded 5' primer and a J-beta primer mix were used in a second PCR of about 7 to 12 cycles. Template switching added a 12-random-nucleotide identifier to every cDNA molecule. From the 5' RACE reads, TCRdb called clonotypes with MiXCR, one entry per CDR3 protein. Of about 580,000 distinct CDR3 sequences detected, around 48% appear once; the ten largest clones hold 20% to 25%. Caucasian, healthy and from Russia, the donors were aged between about 6 and 100.

V is TRBV15 and J is TRBJ2-3; the match to TRBD2 covers 7 bases. Sequenced sample: blood. This TCR derives from a man older than 75 in good health. The CDR3 nucleotides read TGTGCCACCTCTCGAGCGGGAACGGGAGATACGCAGTATTTT. Translated: CATSRAGTGDTQYF.